This is a list of T cell receptor beta chains from one sample in a study of T cells in Graves' hyperthyroidism and ophthalmopathy. TCRdb reprocessed the multiplex PCR reads via MiXCR and lists one record per CDR3 protein. The table includes around 350,000 distinct CDR3 sequences, over 10% detected once. Material for sequencing was blood. All receptors derive from a woman between 18 and 29 years old with Graves' hyperthyroidism. Both conserved end residues are part of each CDR3. The order of the fields is clone size, V gene, D gene, J gene, CDR3 DNA, CDR3 protein. A D gene is named only where the DNA matches it firmly. Rows may omit the clone size; those that give it use once, few, many or a size class.

clone size: few
V gene: TRBV10-3
D gene: TRBD2
J gene: TRBJ2-4
CDR3 DNA: TGTGCCATCAGTGAGTCGCGGACTAGCGGGAGGGCCGTCAAAAACATTCAGTACTTC
CDR3 protein: CAISESRTSGRAVKNIQYF

clone size: many
V gene: TRBV7-9
D gene: TRBD1
J gene: TRBJ1-1
CDR3 DNA: TGTGCCAGCAGCTCGCCGGACAGGGGGCAGACTGAAGCTTTCTTT
CDR3 protein: CASSSPDRGQTEAFF

clone size: few
V gene: TRBV4-1
D gene: NA
J gene: TRBJ2-2
CDR3 DNA: TGCGCCAGCAGCCAAGAGGGGGACACCGGGGAGCTGTTTTTT
CDR3 protein: CASSQEGDTGELFF

clone size: NA
V gene: TRBV12-3/TRBV12-4
D gene: NA
J gene: TRBJ1-5
CDR3 DNA: TGTGCCAGCAGTTTAGGGGGCCGGGTGAGTCGCAATCAGCCCCAGCATTTT
CDR3 protein: CASSLGGRVSRNQPQHF

clone size: many
V gene: TRBV10-3
D gene: NA
J gene: TRBJ2-7
CDR3 DNA: TGTGCCATCAGCTTCCAGCTTAGCGAGCAGTACTTC
CDR3 protein: CAISFQLSEQYF

clone size: many
V gene: TRBV28
D gene: TRBD1
J gene: TRBJ2-7
CDR3 DNA: TGTGCCAGCAGCCGCCGGGACAGGAGACCCTACGAGCAGTACTTC
CDR3 protein: CASSRRDRRPYEQYF

clone size: many
V gene: TRBV12-3/TRBV12-4
D gene: TRBD2
J gene: TRBJ2-2
CDR3 DNA: TGTGCCAGCGGAGCGGGACTAGCGTTTGGGGAGCTGTTTTTT
CDR3 protein: CASGAGLAFGELFF

clone size: NA
V gene: TRBV6-1
D gene: TRBD1
J gene: TRBJ1-5
CDR3 DNA: TGTGCCAGCAGCGATCCGGGACAGTACGCAAAGCCCCAGCATTTT
CDR3 protein: CASSDPGQYAKPQHF

clone size: many
V gene: TRBV20-1
D gene: TRBD2
J gene: TRBJ2-5
CDR3 DNA: TGCAGTGCTAGAGTGGGTGGGACTAGTCAAGAGACCCAGTACTTC
CDR3 protein: CSARVGGTSQETQYF

clone size: NA
V gene: TRBV11-2
D gene: TRBD1
J gene: TRBJ1-1
CDR3 DNA: TGTGCCAGCAGCTTAGATTGGACAGGCAGAGCTTTCTTT
CDR3 protein: CASSLDWTGRAFF

clone size: NA
V gene: TRBV5-6
D gene: TRBD1
J gene: TRBJ1-5
CDR3 DNA: TGTGCCAGCAGCTTGGAAGGGACAGCGCGCAATCAGCCCCAGCATTTT
CDR3 protein: CASSLEGTARNQPQHF

clone size: many
V gene: TRBV30
D gene: NA
J gene: TRBJ1-2
CDR3 DNA: TGTGCCTGGAGTAGACAGTTACCCTATGGCTACACCTTC
CDR3 protein: CAWSRQLPYGYTF

clone size: many
V gene: TRBV11-2
D gene: NA
J gene: TRBJ1-1
CDR3 DNA: TGTGCCAGCAGCTTAGATCTTGGGCCAGCTTTCTTT
CDR3 protein: CASSLDLGPAFF

clone size: many
V gene: TRBV9
D gene: TRBD2
J gene: TRBJ2-1
CDR3 DNA: TGTGCCAGCAGCGAGCGGGGGCGCTCCTACAATGAGCAGTTCTTC
CDR3 protein: CASSERGRSYNEQFF

clone size: NA
V gene: TRBV4-1
D gene: NA
J gene: TRBJ2-2
CDR3 DNA: TGCGCCAGCAGACCCCTCGCCGGGGAGCTGTTTTTT
CDR3 protein: CASRPLAGELFF

clone size: many
V gene: TRBV28
D gene: NA
J gene: TRBJ1-4
CDR3 DNA: TGTGCCAGCAGTCCCATGACGGAAGTTAATGAAAAACTGTTTTTT
CDR3 protein: CASSPMTEVNEKLFF

clone size: few
V gene: TRBV6-1
D gene: NA
J gene: TRBJ2-2
CDR3 DNA: TGTGCCAGCAGTGAAGAACAACGATCCGGGGAGCTGTTTTTT
CDR3 protein: CASSEEQRSGELFF

clone size: many
V gene: TRBV4-1
D gene: NA
J gene: TRBJ2-1
CDR3 DNA: TGCGCCAGCAGCCAAACCCGCGCGTACGAGCAGTTCTTC
CDR3 protein: CASSQTRAYEQFF

clone size: many
V gene: TRBV29-1
D gene: TRBD2
J gene: TRBJ2-1
CDR3 DNA: TGCAGCGTTGTAGCGGGAGGGCGGGTAACCACCTACAATGAGCAGTTCTTC
CDR3 protein: CSVVAGGRVTTYNEQFF

clone size: few
V gene: TRBV6-1
D gene: TRBD1
J gene: TRBJ2-1
CDR3 DNA: TGTGCCAACAGTGAACGGAGACAGGGAAAATACAATGAGCAGTTCTTC
CDR3 protein: CANSERRQGKYNEQFF

clone size: many
V gene: TRBV29-1
D gene: NA
J gene: TRBJ1-1
CDR3 DNA: TGCAGCGCTCACAGCACTGAAGCTTTCTTT
CDR3 protein: CSAHSTEAFF

clone size: NA
V gene: TRBV5-1
D gene: TRBD2
J gene: TRBJ2-3
CDR3 DNA: TGCGCCAGCAGCCGAGGGGCAGCCCTAGCGGGAGGGCCATCAGATACGCAGTATTTT
CDR3 protein: CASSRGAALAGGPSDTQYF

clone size: NA
V gene: TRBV6-4
D gene: TRBD2
J gene: TRBJ2-1
CDR3 DNA: TGTGCCAGCAGTTCACTAGCGGGAGGACTCAATGAGCAGTTCTTC
CDR3 protein: CASSSLAGGLNEQFF

clone size: NA
V gene: TRBV25-1
D gene: NA
J gene: TRBJ2-2
CDR3 DNA: TGTGCCAGCAGTGCCCGGACAGTGAACACCGGGGAGCTGTTTTTT
CDR3 protein: CASSARTVNTGELFF

clone size: few
V gene: TRBV4-1
D gene: NA
J gene: TRBJ2-6
CDR3 DNA: TGCGCCAGCAGCCAAGGGACGCCTCCGAGCCAGACTTTC
CDR3 protein: CASSQGTPPSQTF

clone size: few
V gene: TRBV3-1
D gene: NA
J gene: TRBJ2-2
CDR3 DNA: TGTGCCAGCAGCCAACCAAAAAAGACCGGGGCCGGGGAGCTGTTTTTT
CDR3 protein: CASSQPKKTGAGELFF

clone size: NA
V gene: TRBV19
D gene: TRBD2
J gene: TRBJ2-5
CDR3 DNA: TGTGCCAGTAGTACAACTAGCGGGGGCGAGACCCGGTACTTC
CDR3 protein: CASSTTSGGETRYF

clone size: NA
V gene: TRBV20-1
D gene: TRBD2
J gene: TRBJ2-1
CDR3 DNA: TGCAGTGTTACTAGCGGGAGCATCTACAATGAGCAGTTCTTC
CDR3 protein: CSVTSGSIYNEQFF

clone size: many
V gene: TRBV7-9
D gene: NA
J gene: TRBJ2-5
CDR3 DNA: TGTGCCAGCAGAGTGTCGGCCGCACAAGAGACCCAGTACTTC
CDR3 protein: CASRVSAAQETQYF